The present entry profiles one T cell receptor beta chain with its context. Its antigen is undetermined. This entry is derived from a study of T cells in localized non-small cell lung cancer. This CDR3 has 8 residues. Trimming took off 7 bases at V and 14 bases at J, with 7 bases between the two ends. This table comes from immunoSEQ multiplex PCR, and its TCRdb copy is limited to in-frame clones, with some not included. Among roughly 38,000 clones listed, 88% were seen once. Findings of the study overall: Appearing in adjacent lung were a median 57 of the top 100 tumor clones. Adjacent uninvolved lung had the highest clonality, suggesting focused antigen responses.

The chain uses TRBV23-1 and TRBJ2-3; D unclear. TRBV23-1 has ORF status, its function being uncertain. This specimen was peripheral blood, taken before any cancer treatment. This clonotype was sampled from a female donor at least 60 years old with stage I squamous cell lung carcinoma. The CDR3: CASKGRYF. The CDR3 DNA follows: TGCGCCAGCAAGGGTCGGTATTTT.